A selection of T cell receptor beta chains follows, all from one sample in a study of cytomegalovirus exposure and HLA in healthy donors. The repertoire was sequenced with immunoSEQ multiplex PCR; TCRdb's copy has only in-frame clones and lacks some. This sample yields about 130,000 clones, of which under 90% are seen a single time; about 0.71% belongs to the top ten. The specimen sequenced was PBMCs. The receptor source for this set is a man aged 18 to 29 in good health and CMV-seronegative. Each CDR3 is given with its conserved first and last residue. The D gene is left open where the match is weak. For some rows the clone size is stated as once, few or many, or as a class when expanded; others skip it.

j_call v_call clone_size d_call cdr3_aa cdr3_nt
TRBJ2-3 TRBV5-4 NA NA CASSLETADTQYF TGTGCCAGCAGCTTGGAGACAGCAGATACGCAGTATTTT
TRBJ1-1 TRBV6-5 NA TRBD1 CASSSGQGRLNTEAFF TGTGCCAGCAGTTCAGGACAGGGGCGACTAAACACTGAAGCTTTCTTT
TRBJ1-1 TRBV6-1 NA NA CANKTPTGNTEAFF TGTGCCAACAAGACCCCGACAGGGAACACTGAAGCTTTCTTT
TRBJ1-1 TRBV9 few TRBD1 CASSVTPGTGGNTEAFF TGTGCCAGCAGCGTTACTCCCGGGACAGGTGGGAACACTGAAGCTTTCTTT
TRBJ2-5 TRBV10-3 NA TRBD2 CAISDGGGLVETQYF TGTGCCATCAGTGACGGCGGGGGGTTAGTAGAGACCCAGTACTTC
TRBJ1-1 TRBV5-4 once TRBD1 CASSFPKAGTENTEAFF TGTGCCAGCAGCTTTCCAAAGGCCGGGACAGAGAACACTGAAGCTTTCTTT
TRBJ1-2 TRBV7-2 NA TRBD1 CASRSIYGDSYGYTF TGTGCCAGCAGATCAATATACGGGGACAGCTATGGCTACACCTTC
TRBJ1-5 TRBV30 NA NA CAWRPGSWSNQPQHF TGTGCCTGGAGACCGGGATCATGGAGCAATCAGCCCCAGCATTTT
TRBJ2-3 TRBV27 NA NA CASSFVVGVDTQYF TGTGCCAGCAGTTTTGTAGTAGGGGTAGATACGCAGTATTTT
TRBJ1-5 TRBV4-3 few NA CASSQDYSNQPQHF TGCGCCAGCAGCCAAGACTATAGCAATCAGCCCCAGCATTTT
TRBJ1-5 TRBV28 NA NA CASSLFPRLRQLNQPQHF TGTGCCAGCAGTTTATTCCCTAGGTTGAGGCAGCTCAATCAGCCCCAGCATTTT
TRBJ1-2 TRBV30 NA NA CAWTRIANYGYTF TGTGCCTGGACTAGAATTGCTAACTATGGCTACACCTTC
TRBJ1-3 TRBV29-1 once NA CSARTGRNTIYF TGCAGCGCACGTACAGGGAGAAACACCATATATTTT
TRBJ2-7 TRBV5-1 NA TRBD1 CASSTGSSGEQYF TGCGCCAGCTCGACAGGGTCCTCTGGGGAGCAGTACTTC
TRBJ1-2 TRBV27 NA NA CASSLSRNYGYTF TGTGCCAGCAGTTTATCCAGGAATTATGGCTACACCTTC
TRBJ1-5 TRBV10-2 NA NA CATTDRLKGNQPQHF TGCGCCACTACGGACAGACTTAAGGGCAATCAGCCCCAGCATTTT
TRBJ2-5 TRBV5-1 NA TRBD2 CASSLEGYSGGAETQYF TGCGCCAGCAGCTTGGAGGGCTATAGCGGGGGGGCAGAGACCCAGTACTTC
TRBJ2-2 TRBV5-6 NA TRBD1 CASSLLQGAGELFF TGTGCCAGCAGCTTGTTACAGGGGGCCGGGGAGCTGTTTTTT
TRBJ2-7 TRBV6-5 few NA CASSSQPLAPYEQYF TGTGCCAGCAGCTCCCAACCTCTAGCTCCCTACGAGCAGTACTTC
TRBJ2-7 TRBV6-5 NA TRBD1 CASSYGQGLYEQYF TGTGCCAGCAGTTACGGACAGGGGCTCTACGAGCAGTACTTC
TRBJ1-2 TRBV28 NA NA CASSGQSHYGYTF TGTGCCAGCAGCGGACAGTCCCACTATGGCTACACCTTC
TRBJ1-5 TRBV19 few NA CASSISGRGNNQPQHF TGTGCCAGTAGTATAAGCGGAAGAGGCAACAATCAGCCCCAGCATTTT
TRBJ2-2 TRBV28 NA NA CASRTQGTGELFF TGTGCCAGCAGGACACAGGGAACCGGGGAGCTGTTTTTT
TRBJ2-1 TRBV7-2 NA NA CASSFRGYNEQFF TGTGCCAGCAGCTTTAGGGGATACAATGAGCAGTTCTTC
TRBJ1-6 TRBV10-2 NA NA CASSDFLGRGSSYNSPLHF TGCGCCAGCAGTGATTTTCTAGGTCGAGGGAGCTCCTATAATTCACCCCTCCACTTT
TRBJ1-3 TRBV9 NA NA CASSEDSRNTIYF TGTGCCAGCAGCGAGGACTCCCGAAACACCATATATTTT
TRBJ1-2 TRBV9 NA NA CASSVGQDYGYTF TGTGCCAGCAGCGTAGGGCAGGACTATGGCTACACCTTC
TRBJ2-7 TRBV9 few NA CASSVDSSYEQYF TGTGCCAGCAGCGTAGATAGCTCCTACGAGCAGTACTTC
TRBJ2-1 TRBV4-1 NA TRBD1 CASSPSPAGTGGTEQFF TGCGCCAGCAGCCCCTCCCCTGCCGGGACAGGGGGTACTGAGCAGTTCTTC
TRBJ1-2 TRBV28 NA NA CASSLARELDGYTF TGTGCCAGCAGTTTGGCGCGGGAGTTGGATGGCTACACCTTC